This T cell receptor beta chain was profiled in a study of blood T cell repertoires in COVID-19. This table comes from immunoSEQ multiplex PCR, and its TCRdb copy is limited to in-frame clones, with some not included. The sample lists about 110,000 clones; about 80% were seen once. The receptor was isolated from a woman aged 55 to 70 with acute or convalescent COVID-19. Source material: peripheral blood.

Written as DNA, the CDR3 is TGTGCCTGCTCCTACGGGGAGCTGTTTTTT. Protein: CACSYGELFF. V is TRBV30 and J is TRBJ2-2; D call uncertain. Between the trimmed V and J ends, which lost 6 bases and 7 bases, there was a span of 6 bases. The CDR3 runs 10 residues. Germline CDR1 is GTSNPN and CDR2 is SVGIG (reference sequence).